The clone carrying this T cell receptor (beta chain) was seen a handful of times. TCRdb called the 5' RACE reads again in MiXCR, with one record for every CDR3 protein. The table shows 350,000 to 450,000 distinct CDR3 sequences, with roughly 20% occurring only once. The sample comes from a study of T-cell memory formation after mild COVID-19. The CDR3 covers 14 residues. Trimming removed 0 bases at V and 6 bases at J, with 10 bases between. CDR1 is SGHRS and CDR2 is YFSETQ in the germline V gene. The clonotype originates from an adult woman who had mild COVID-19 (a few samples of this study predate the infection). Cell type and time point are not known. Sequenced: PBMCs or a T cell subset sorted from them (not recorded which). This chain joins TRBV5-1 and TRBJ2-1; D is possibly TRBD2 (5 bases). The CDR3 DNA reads TGCGCCAGCAGCTTGGTAGGGAGTCGCAATGAGCAGTTCTTC. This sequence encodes CASSLVGSRNEQFF.